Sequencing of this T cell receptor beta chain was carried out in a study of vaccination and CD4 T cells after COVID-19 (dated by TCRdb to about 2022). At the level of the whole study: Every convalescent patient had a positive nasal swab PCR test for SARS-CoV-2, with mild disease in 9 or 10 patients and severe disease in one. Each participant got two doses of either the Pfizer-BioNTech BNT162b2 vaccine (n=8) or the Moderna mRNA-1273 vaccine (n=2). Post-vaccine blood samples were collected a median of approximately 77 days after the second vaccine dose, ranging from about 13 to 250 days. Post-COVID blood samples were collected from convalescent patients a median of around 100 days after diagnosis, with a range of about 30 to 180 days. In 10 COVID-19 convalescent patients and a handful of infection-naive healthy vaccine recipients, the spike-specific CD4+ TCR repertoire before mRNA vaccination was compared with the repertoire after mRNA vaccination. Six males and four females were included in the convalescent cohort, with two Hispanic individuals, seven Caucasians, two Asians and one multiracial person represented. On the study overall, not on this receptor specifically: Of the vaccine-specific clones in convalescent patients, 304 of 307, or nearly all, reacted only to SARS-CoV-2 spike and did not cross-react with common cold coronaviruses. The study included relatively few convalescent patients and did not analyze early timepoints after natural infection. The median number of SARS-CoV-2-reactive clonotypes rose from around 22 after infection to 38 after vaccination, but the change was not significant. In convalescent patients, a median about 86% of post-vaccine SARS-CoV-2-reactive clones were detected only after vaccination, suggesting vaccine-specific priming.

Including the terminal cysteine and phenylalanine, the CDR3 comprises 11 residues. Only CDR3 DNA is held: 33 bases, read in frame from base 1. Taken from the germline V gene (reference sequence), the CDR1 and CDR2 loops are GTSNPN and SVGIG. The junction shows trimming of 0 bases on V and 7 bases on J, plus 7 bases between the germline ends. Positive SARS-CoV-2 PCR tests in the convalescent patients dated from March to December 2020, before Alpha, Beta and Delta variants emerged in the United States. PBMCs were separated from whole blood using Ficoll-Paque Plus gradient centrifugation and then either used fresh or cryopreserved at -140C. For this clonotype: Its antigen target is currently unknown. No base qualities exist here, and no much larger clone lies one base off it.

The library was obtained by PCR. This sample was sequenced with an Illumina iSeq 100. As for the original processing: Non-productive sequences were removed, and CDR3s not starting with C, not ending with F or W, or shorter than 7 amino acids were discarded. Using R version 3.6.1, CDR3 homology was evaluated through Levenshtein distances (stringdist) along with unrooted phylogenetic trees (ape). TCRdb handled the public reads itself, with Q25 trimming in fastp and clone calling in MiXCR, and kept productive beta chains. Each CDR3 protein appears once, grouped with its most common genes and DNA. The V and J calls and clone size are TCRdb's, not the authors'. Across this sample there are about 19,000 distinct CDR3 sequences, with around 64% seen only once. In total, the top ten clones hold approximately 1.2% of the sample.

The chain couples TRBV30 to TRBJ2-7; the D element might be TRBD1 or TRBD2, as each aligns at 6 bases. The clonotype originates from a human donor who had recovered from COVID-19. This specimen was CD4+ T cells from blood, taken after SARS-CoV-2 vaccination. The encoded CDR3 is CAWSVGGEQYF. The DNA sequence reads TGTGCCTGGAGTGTAGGGGGGGAGCAGTACTTC. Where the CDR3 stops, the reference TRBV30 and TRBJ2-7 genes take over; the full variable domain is SQTIHQWPATLVQPVGSPLSLECTVEGTSNPNLYWYRQAAGRGLQLLFYSVGIGQISSEVPQNLSASRPQDRQFILSSKKLLLSDSGFYLCAWSVGGEQYFGPGTRLTVT.